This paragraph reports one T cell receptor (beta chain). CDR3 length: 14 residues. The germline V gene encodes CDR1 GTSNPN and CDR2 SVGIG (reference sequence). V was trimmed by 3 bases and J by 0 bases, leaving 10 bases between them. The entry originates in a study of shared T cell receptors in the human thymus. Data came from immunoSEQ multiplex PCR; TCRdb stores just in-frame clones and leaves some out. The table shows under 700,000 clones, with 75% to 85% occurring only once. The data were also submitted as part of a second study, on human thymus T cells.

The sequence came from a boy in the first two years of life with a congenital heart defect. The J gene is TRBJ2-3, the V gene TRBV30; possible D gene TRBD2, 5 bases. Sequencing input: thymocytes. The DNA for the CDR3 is TGTGCCTGGAGCCCTCCGGGGAGCACAGATACGCAGTATTTT. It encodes CAWSPPGSTDTQYF.